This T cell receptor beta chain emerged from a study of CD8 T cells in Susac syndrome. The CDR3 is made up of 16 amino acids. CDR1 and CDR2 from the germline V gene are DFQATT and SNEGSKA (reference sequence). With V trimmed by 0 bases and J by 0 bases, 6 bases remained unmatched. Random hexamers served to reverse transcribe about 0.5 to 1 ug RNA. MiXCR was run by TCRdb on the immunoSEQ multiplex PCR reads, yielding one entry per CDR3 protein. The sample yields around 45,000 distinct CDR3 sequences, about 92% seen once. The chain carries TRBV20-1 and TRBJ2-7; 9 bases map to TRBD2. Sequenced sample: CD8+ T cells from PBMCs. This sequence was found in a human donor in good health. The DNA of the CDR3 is TGCAGTGCTAGAGAAACGGGCGGGAGGGCCTCCTACGAGCAGTACTTC. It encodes CSARETGGRASYEQYF.